A single sample gave rise to the 7 T cell receptor beta chains below, sequenced in a study of tumour-infiltrating T cells in Burkitt lymphoma. The assay was immunoSEQ multiplex PCR, and TCRdb's table has in-frame clones only and misses some. Among more than 45,000 clones listed, around 32% were seen once. Sample: tumor tissue. The receptors here all came from a human donor with Burkitt lymphoma.

This chain uses TRBV4-1 with TRBJ2-7; no clear D gene. Germline V gene data show CDR1 as MGHRA and CDR2 as YSYEKL. The CDR3 has 15 amino acids. The V end lost 1 base, the J end lost 2 bases, and 12 bases lay between the germline ends. This CDR3 reads CASSQAYGQTYEQYF. The CDR3 coding sequence is TGCGCCAGCAGCCAAGCGTACGGGCAAACCTACGAGCAGTACTTC.

This clone was detected once. The V gene is TRBV7-2, the J gene TRBJ2-5; D gene unclear. CDR3 length: 14 amino acids. Germline CDR1 and CDR2: SGHTA and FQGNSA. The germline V and J ends were trimmed by 1 base and 1 base, with 7 bases remaining between them. The CDR3 reads CASSLGGSQETQYF. The CDR3 nucleotides read TGTGCCAGCAGCTTAGGTGGCAGCCAAGAGACCCAGTACTTC.

This clone appeared a few times. This sequence joins TRBV19 and TRBJ1-1; D unresolved. Trimming shortened V by 3 bases and J by 1 base, and 6 bases separated the two germline ends. Per germline, CDR1 LNHDA and CDR2 SQIVND (reference sequence). CDR3 size: 13 residues. CDR3 loop: CASSMRANTEAFF. CDR3 DNA: TGTGCCAGTAGTATGCGGGCGAACACTGAAGCTTTCTTT. The full variable domain, with the rest looked up from reference TRBV19 and TRBJ1-1, is DGGITQSPKYLFRKEGQNVTLSCEQNLNHDAMYWYRQDPGQGLRLIYYSQIVNDFQKGDIAEGYSVSREKKESFPLTVTSAQKNPTAFYLCASSMRANTEAFFGQGTRLTVV.

The rearrangement links TRBV18 to TRBJ1-3, with a tentative D call TRBD1 (6 bases). CDR3 length: 15 amino acids. V was trimmed by 4 bases and J by 0 bases, leaving 10 bases between them. Germline assignment: CDR1 KGHSH and CDR2 LQKENI. DNA of the CDR3: TGTGCCAGCTCACTAACAGGGTTCTCTGGAAACACCATATATTTT. It translates to CASSLTGFSGNTIYF.

The chain combines TRBV7-2 with TRBJ1-2; perhaps TRBD1 as D (5 bases). V lost 5 bases and J lost 8, with 18 bases in between. The CDR3 has 14 residues. The germline V gene has CDR1 SGHTA and CDR2 FQGNSA. CDR3 sequence reads: CASSPHTGGFGYTF. CDR3 coding DNA: TGTGCCAGCAGCCCTCACACGGGGGGGTTCGGCTACACCTTC.

J is TRBJ1-1 and V is TRBV15, with D unclear. Trimming pared 0 bases from V and 8 bases from J, leaving 16 bases between. The germline gives CDR1 LNHNV, CDR2 YYDKDF (reference sequence). The CDR3 is made up of 15 amino acids. The CDR3 nucleotides read TGTGCCACCAGCAGAGATAAGGGCGGGCCTTGGGAAGCTTTCTTT. It specifies CATSRDKGGPWEAFF.

This clone has only a few counts. This chain uses TRBV7-9 with TRBJ2-3, with 9 positions matching TRBD1. The CDR3 runs 15 residues. Per germline, CDR1 SEHNR and CDR2 FQNEAQ (reference sequence). The trim removed 8 bases at V and 3 bases at J, leaving 9 bases unmatched. In DNA form, the CDR3 reads TGTGCCAGCGAAGGGGTCGGGACAGGGACAGATACGCAGTATTTT. This gives the protein CASEGVGTGTDTQYF. Full variable domain (missing parts from reference TRBV7-9 and TRBJ2-3): DTGVSQNPRHKITKRGQNVTFRCDPISEHNRLYWYRQTLGQGPEFLTYFQNEAQLEKSRLLSDRFSAERPKGSFSTLEIQRTEQGDSAMYLCASEGVGTGTDTQYFGPGTRLTVL.